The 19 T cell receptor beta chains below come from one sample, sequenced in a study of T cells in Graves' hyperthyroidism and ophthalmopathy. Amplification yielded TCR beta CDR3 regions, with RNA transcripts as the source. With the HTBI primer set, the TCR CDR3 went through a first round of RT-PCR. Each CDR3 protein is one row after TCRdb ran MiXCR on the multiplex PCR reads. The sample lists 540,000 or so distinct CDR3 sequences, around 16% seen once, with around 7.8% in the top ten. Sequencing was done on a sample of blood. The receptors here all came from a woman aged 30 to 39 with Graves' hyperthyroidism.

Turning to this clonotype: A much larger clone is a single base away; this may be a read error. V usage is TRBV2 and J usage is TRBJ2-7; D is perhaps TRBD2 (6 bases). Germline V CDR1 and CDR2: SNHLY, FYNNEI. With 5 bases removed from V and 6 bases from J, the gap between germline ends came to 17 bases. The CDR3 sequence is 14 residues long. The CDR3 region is CASSIQGLACEQYF. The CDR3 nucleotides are TGTGCCAGCAGTATCCAGGGCCTAGCGTGCGAGCAGTACTTC.

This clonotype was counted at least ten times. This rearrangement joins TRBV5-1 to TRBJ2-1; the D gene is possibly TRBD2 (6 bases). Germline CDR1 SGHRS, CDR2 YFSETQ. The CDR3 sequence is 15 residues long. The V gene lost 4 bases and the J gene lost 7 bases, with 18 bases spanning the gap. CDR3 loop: CASSPQPLGGNEQFF. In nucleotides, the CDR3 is TGCGCCAGCAGCCCACAACCACTCGGGGGAAATGAGCAGTTCTTC.

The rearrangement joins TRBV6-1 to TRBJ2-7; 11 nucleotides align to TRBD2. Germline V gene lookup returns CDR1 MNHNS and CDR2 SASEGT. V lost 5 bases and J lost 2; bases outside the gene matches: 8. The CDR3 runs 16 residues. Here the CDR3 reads CASSSLGLAATYEQYF. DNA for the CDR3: TGTGCCAGCAGTTCCTTGGGACTAGCGGCCACCTACGAGCAGTACTTC.

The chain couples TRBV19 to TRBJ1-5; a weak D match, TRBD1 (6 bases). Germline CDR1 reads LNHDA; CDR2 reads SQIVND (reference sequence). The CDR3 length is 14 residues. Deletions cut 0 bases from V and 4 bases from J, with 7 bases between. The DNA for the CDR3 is TGTGCCAGTAGTATAGAAGACAGGAATCAGCCCCAGCATTTT. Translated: CASSIEDRNQPQHF. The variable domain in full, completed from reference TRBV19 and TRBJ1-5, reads DGGITQSPKYLFRKEGQNVTLSCEQNLNHDAMYWYRQDPGQGLRLIYYSQIVNDFQKGDIAEGYSVSREKKESFPLTVTSAQKNPTAFYLCASSIEDRNQPQHFGDGTRLSIL.

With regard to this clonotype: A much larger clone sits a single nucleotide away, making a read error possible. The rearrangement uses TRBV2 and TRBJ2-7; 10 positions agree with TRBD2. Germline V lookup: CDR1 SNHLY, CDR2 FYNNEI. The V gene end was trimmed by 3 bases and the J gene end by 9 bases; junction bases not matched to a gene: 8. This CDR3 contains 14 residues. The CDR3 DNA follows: TGTGCCAGCAGTGAGAGCGGGAGGGCCTCCGGGCAGTACTTC. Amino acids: CASSESGRASGQYF.

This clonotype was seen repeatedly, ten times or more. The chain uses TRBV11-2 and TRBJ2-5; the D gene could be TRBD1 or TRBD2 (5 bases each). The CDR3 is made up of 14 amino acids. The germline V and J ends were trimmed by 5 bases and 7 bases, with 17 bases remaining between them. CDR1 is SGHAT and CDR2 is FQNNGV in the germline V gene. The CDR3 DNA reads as TGTGCCAGCAGCCCCGGGACCACGTTGGGGACCCAGTACTTC. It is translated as CASSPGTTLGTQYF.

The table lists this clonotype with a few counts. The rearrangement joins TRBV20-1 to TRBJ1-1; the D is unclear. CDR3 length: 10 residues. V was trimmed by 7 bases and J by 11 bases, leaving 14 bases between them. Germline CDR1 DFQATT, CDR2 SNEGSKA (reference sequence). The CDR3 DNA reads TGCAGTGTATCCGGGAGAGCGGCTTTCTTT. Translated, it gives CSVSGRAAFF.

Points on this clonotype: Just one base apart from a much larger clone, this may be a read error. This chain's CDR3 is CASGLGTSGRNYEQYF. The CDR3 bases are TGTGCTAGTGGTCTAGGGACTAGCGGGAGAAACTACGAGCAGTACTTC. This chain uses TRBV12-5 with TRBJ2-7; 14 bases are a match to TRBD2. CDR1 and CDR2 from the germline V gene are LGHNT and FRNRAP. CDR3 length: 16 amino acids. J gave up 3 bases and V 5 bases, and 6 bases lay outside the gene matches.

The CDR3 nucleotides are TGCGCCAGCAGCCAGGAACCACAGGGGGCCGGGGGCTACACCTTC. Its protein product is CASSQEPQGAGGYTF. The chain combines TRBV4-3 with TRBJ1-2; TRBD1 aligns across 9 bases. Germline CDR1 and CDR2: LGHNA and YSLEER. The CDR3 extends over 15 amino acids. J was trimmed by 8 bases and V by 3 bases; bases with no gene match: 10.

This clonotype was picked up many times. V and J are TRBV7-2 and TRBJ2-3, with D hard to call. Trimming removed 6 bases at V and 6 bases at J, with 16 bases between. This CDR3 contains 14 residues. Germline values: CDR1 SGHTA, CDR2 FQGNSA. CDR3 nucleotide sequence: TGTGCCAGCAGTGAGCGTCAAGTCGAGGATACGCAGTATTTT. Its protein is CASSERQVEDTQYF.

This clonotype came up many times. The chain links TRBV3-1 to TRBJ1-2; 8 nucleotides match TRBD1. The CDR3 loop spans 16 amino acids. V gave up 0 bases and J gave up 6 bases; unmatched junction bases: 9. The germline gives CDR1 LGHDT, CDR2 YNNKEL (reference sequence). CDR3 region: CASSQEGAGGEDGYTF. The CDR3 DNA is TGTGCCAGCAGCCAAGAAGGGGCAGGGGGCGAAGATGGCTACACCTTC.

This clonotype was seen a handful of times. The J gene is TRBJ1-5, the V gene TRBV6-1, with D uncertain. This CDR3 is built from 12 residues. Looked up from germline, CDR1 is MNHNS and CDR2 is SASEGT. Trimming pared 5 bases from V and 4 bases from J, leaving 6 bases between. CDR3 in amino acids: CASSNKNQPQHF. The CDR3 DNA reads TGTGCCAGCAGTAACAAAAATCAGCCCCAGCATTTT.

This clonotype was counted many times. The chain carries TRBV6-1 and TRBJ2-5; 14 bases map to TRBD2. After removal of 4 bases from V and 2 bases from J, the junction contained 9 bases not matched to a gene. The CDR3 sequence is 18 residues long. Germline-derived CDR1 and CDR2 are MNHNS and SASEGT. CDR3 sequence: CASSVGLGTSGGQETQYF. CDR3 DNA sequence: TGTGCCAGCAGTGTCGGTTTAGGGACTAGCGGGGGTCAAGAGACCCAGTACTTC.

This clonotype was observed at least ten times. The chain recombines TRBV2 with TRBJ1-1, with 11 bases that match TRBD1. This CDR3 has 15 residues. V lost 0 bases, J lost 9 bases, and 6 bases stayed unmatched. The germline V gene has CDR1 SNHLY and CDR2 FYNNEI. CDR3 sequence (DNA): TGTGCCAGCAGTGAAGCATGGACAGGGGGCGGTCAAGCTTTCTTT. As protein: CASSEAWTGGGQAFF.

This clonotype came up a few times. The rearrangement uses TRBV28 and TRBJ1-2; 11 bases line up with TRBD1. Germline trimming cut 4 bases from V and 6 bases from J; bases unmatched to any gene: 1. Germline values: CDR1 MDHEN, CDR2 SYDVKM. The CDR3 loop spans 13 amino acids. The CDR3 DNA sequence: TGTGCCAGCAGTTGGACAGGGGGCAATGGCTACACCTTC. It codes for CASSWTGGNGYTF.

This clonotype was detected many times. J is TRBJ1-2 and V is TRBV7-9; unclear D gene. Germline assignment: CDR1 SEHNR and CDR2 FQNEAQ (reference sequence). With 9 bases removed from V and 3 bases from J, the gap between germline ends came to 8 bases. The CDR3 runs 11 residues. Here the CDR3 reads CASEIDYGYTF. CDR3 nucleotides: TGTGCCAGTGAGATCGACTATGGCTACACCTTC. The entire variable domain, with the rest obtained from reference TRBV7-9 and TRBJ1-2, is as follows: DTGVSQNPRHKITKRGQNVTFRCDPISEHNRLYWYRQTLGQGPEFLTYFQNEAQLEKSRLLSDRFSAERPKGSFSTLEIQRTEQGDSAMYLCASEIDYGYTFGSGTRLTVV.

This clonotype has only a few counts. CDR3 nucleotide sequence: TGTGCCAGCAGCCAAATCCTCGGCTACAACACTGAAGCTTTCTTT. This gives the protein CASSQILGYNTEAFF. The chain links TRBV4-2 to TRBJ1-1, with D uncertain. The germline V gene encodes CDR1 LGHNA and CDR2 YNFKEQ. The CDR3 is made up of 15 amino acids. Trimming removed 2 bases at V and 2 bases at J, with 12 bases between.

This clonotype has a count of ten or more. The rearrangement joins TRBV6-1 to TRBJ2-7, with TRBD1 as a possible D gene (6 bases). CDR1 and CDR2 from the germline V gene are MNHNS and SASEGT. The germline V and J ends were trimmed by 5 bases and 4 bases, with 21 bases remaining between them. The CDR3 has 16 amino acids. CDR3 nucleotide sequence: TGTGCCAGCAGTTACAGCGGATTCGGGACACTGTACGAGCAGTACTTC. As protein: CASSYSGFGTLYEQYF.

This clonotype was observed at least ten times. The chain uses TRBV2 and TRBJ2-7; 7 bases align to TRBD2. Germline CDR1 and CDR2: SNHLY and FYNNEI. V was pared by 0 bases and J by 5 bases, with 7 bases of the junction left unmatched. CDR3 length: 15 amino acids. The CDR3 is CASSEALREFHEQYF. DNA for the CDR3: TGTGCCAGCAGTGAAGCGTTGCGGGAGTTCCACGAGCAGTACTTC.